This T cell receptor (beta chain) stems from a study of T cell responses to AZD1222 COVID-19 vaccine. Germline-derived CDR1 and CDR2 are SGHTA and FQGTGA. V was trimmed by 5 bases and J by 5 bases, leaving 15 bases between them. This CDR3 region has 15 residues. Sequencing was performed with immunoSEQ multiplex PCR; in TCRdb, only in-frame clones are kept and a portion is missing. Found here are roughly 120,000 clones, more than 85% of them singletons; the top ten hold 2.8%. The receptor was isolated from an adult in good health. This chain uses TRBV7-3 with TRBJ1-4; the D gene is possibly TRBD1 (6 bases). The source material was peripheral blood, sampled on day 0 of AZD1222 vaccination. The CDR3 DNA is TGTGCCAGCAGCCGCGGGGGCCCGCCAAATGAAAAACTGTTTTTT. Translated, it gives CASSRGGPPNEKLFF.